One sample yielded the 27 T cell receptor beta chains listed below, sequenced in a study of siplizumab effects on memory and regulatory T cells. The data were produced by immunoSEQ multiplex PCR, yet TCRdb's version contains in-frame clones alone and is incomplete. The profile shows over 95,000 clones, approximately 92% of them singletons. The sample was non-Treg CD4+ T cells sorted from blood. Every receptor here comes from a human donor in good health.

The chain joins TRBV5-6 to TRBJ1-1; 11 bases map to TRBD1. After removal of 3 bases from V and 3 bases from J, the junction contained 1 base not matched to a gene. Per germline, CDR1 SGHDT and CDR2 YYEEEE. The CDR3 has 14 amino acids. The CDR3 loop reads CASSWDRGDTEAFF. The CDR3 bases are TGTGCCAGCAGCTGGGACAGGGGGGACACTGAAGCTTTCTTT.

Here the CDR3 reads CASSPGIAGGNSPLHF. Here the CDR3 DNA reads TGTGCCAGCTCACCAGGTATTGCAGGGGGCAATTCACCCCTCCACTTT. V is TRBV18 and J is TRBJ1-6; 8 positions match TRBD1. The V and J ends lost 2 bases and 7 bases, in that order; junction bases with no gene match: 7. From germline, CDR1 is KGHSH and CDR2 LQKENI. CDR3 size: 16 residues.

V and J are TRBV5-1 and TRBJ2-7; TRBD1 is a possible D gene (6 bases). The V end lost 0 bases, the J end lost 4 bases, and 8 bases lay between the germline ends. The germline CDR1 and CDR2 sequences are SGHRS and YFSETQ. The CDR3 is 13 residues long. In DNA, the CDR3 is TGCGCCAGCAGCTTGGCAACAGGGTACGAGCAGTACTTC. Translated: CASSLATGYEQYF.

The rearrangement joins TRBV7-3 to TRBJ2-3, with 10 bases fitting TRBD2. The ends lost 5 bases at V and 2 bases at J; junction bases unmatched: 4. The germline V gene has CDR1 SGHTA and CDR2 FQGTGA. CDR3 size: 15 residues. The CDR3 coding sequence is TGTGCCAGCAGCCGCAGCGGGGGGGTCACAGATACGCAGTATTTT. Protein sequence: CASSRSGGVTDTQYF.

The chain employs TRBV6-5 and TRBJ1-1, with D possibly being TRBD1 (6 bases). The germline gives CDR1 MNHEY, CDR2 SVGAGI. The V end lost 4 bases, the J end lost 4 bases, and 16 bases lay between the germline ends. CDR3 length equals 15 residues. The chain's CDR3 is CASSSLQGGSTEAFF. CDR3 DNA: TGTGCCAGCAGTTCACTACAGGGAGGGAGCACTGAAGCTTTCTTT.

The rearrangement uses TRBV7-2 and TRBJ1-1; no firm D call. Trimming removed 3 bases from V and 1 base from J, with 9 bases in between. The CDR3 has 14 residues. Germline V gene sequence: CDR1 SGHTA, CDR2 FQGNSA. The CDR3 loop is CASSFSGPNTEAFF. The DNA for the CDR3 is TGTGCCAGCAGCTTTTCTGGACCGAACACTGAAGCTTTCTTT.

This rearrangement joins TRBV6-5 to TRBJ1-3; 9 bases fit TRBD1. V lost 6 bases to trimming and J lost 3 bases; unmatched junction nucleotides: 6. The germline CDR1 and CDR2 sequences are MNHEY and SVGAGI. There are 15 residues in the CDR3. CDR3 residues: CASRHTGGFGNTIYF. The CDR3 bases are TGTGCCAGCAGGCATACAGGGGGCTTTGGAAACACCATATATTTT.

The chain combines TRBV5-1 with TRBJ2-7; TRBD2 is a possible D gene (5 bases). Trimming removed 0 bases from V and 9 bases from J, with 22 bases in between. Germline CDR1 is SGHRS and CDR2 is YFSETQ. The CDR3 loop spans 16 amino acids. CDR3 nucleotide sequence: TGCGCCAGCAGCTTGGCCTACGATTTGGGGAGCCAGATGCAGTACTTC. Translated, it gives CASSLAYDLGSQMQYF.

Only a few counts were recorded for this clone. The chain recombines TRBV19 with TRBJ2-7; TRBD1 matches at 7 bases. V was clipped by 5 bases and J by 4 bases; unmatched bases: 8. The CDR3 spans 14 residues. The germline V gene encodes CDR1 LNHDA and CDR2 SQIVND (reference sequence). The CDR3 protein is CASSEVGQTYEQYF. CDR3 DNA sequence: TGTGCCAGTAGTGAGGTGGGACAGACTTACGAGCAGTACTTC.

J is TRBJ2-1 and V is TRBV5-8, with D possibly matching TRBD1 (5 bases). CDR1 and CDR2 (germline): SGHTS, YDEGEE. The length of the CDR3 is 13 residues. V was clipped by 5 bases and J by 1 base, with 7 bases between them. CDR3 bases: TGTGCCAGCAGGGGGCGATCCTACAATGAGCAGTTCTTC. It translates to CASRGRSYNEQFF.

J is TRBJ2-2 and V is TRBV30; a weak D match, TRBD2 (6 bases). Germline CDR1 is GTSNPN and CDR2 is SVGIG (reference sequence). This CDR3 is built from 15 residues. V lost 3 bases and J 1 base, leaving 12 bases between the germline ends. CDR3 DNA sequence: TGTGCCTGGAGGGGCCGGGGGTTGAACACCGGGGAGCTGTTTTTT. Translation gives CAWRGRGLNTGELFF.

The gene calls are TRBV7-3 and TRBJ2-3; TRBD2 aligns across 14 bases. Germline-derived CDR1 and CDR2 are SGHTA and FQGTGA. This CDR3 is 18 amino acids long. J lost 5 bases, V lost 4 bases, and 11 bases had no gene match. The CDR3 protein is CASSSFATSGGAGDTQYF. In nucleotides, the CDR3 is TGTGCCAGCAGCTCCTTCGCGACTAGCGGGGGGGCCGGAGATACGCAGTATTTT.

The V and J genes are TRBV14 and TRBJ1-2, with 9 bases identical to TRBD1. The V and J ends lost 2 bases and 2 bases, in that order; junction bases with no gene match: 6. The CDR3 consists of 16 residues. CDR1 and CDR2 from the germline V gene are SGHDN and FVKESK. The CDR3: CASSQNRGHGNYGYTF. DNA of the CDR3: TGTGCCAGCAGCCAAAACAGGGGGCACGGGAACTATGGCTACACCTTC.

The gene calls are TRBV20-1 and TRBJ1-1; D possibly corresponds to TRBD1 (5 bases). The CDR3 sequence is 11 residues long. The V gene lost 4 bases and the J gene lost 5 bases, with 8 bases spanning the gap. Germline lookup yields CDR1 DFQATT and CDR2 SNEGSKA (reference sequence). The CDR3, as DNA: TGCAGTGCTACGGGGGATACTGAAGCTTTCTTT. Translation gives CSATGDTEAFF.

The rearrangement links TRBV6-6 to TRBJ2-3, with 8 positions matching TRBD1. V lost 6 bases and J lost 4; bases outside the gene matches: 6. Germline V gives CDR1 MNHNY, CDR2 SVGAGI (reference sequence). This CDR3 contains 14 residues. The CDR3 coding sequence is TGTGCCAGCAGCGCAGGGGGCGGGTCAGATACGCAGTATTTT. It specifies CASSAGGGSDTQYF.

The rearrangement joins TRBV25-1 to TRBJ1-1, with D hard to call. V lost 4 bases, J lost 6 bases, and 9 bases lay in between. CDR1 and CDR2 from the germline V gene are MGHDK and SYGVNS. The CDR3 runs to 12 residues. CDR3 in amino acids: CASSGLLAEAFF. For the CDR3, the DNA is TGTGCCAGCAGTGGGCTTTTAGCTGAAGCTTTCTTT.

The rearrangement links TRBV6-6 to TRBJ1-6; tentative D call: TRBD1 (5 bases). The V gene lost 0 bases and the J gene lost 8 bases, with 8 bases spanning the gap. CDR1 and CDR2 from the germline V gene are MNHNY and SVGAGI (reference sequence). The CDR3 totals 14 residues. The DNA of the CDR3 is TGTGCCAGCAGTTACTCAGGGGAGTATTCACCCCTCCACTTT. It yields the protein CASSYSGEYSPLHF.

This chain uses TRBV6-6 with TRBJ2-7; no clear D. V lost 4 bases and J 2 bases, leaving 6 bases between the germline ends. Germline loops: CDR1 MNHNY, CDR2 SVGAGI (reference sequence). The CDR3 has 12 amino acids. For the CDR3, the DNA is TGTGCCAGCAGTTTCGCCGCCTACGAGCAGTACTTC. This translates into CASSFAAYEQYF.

The V call is TRBV11-2, the J call TRBJ1-1; TRBD1 matches at 7 bases. V lost 2 bases to trimming and J lost 6 bases; unmatched junction nucleotides: 9. The CDR3 is 15 amino acids. Germline CDR1 SGHAT, CDR2 FQNNGV. This CDR3 is CASSLLGWDSPEAFF. The DNA for the CDR3 is TGTGCCAGCAGCTTATTAGGTTGGGACAGTCCTGAAGCTTTCTTT.

DNA for the CDR3: TGTGCCAGCAGTTTACAGGGGCAACCCTATAATTCACCCCTCCACTTT. Translating gives CASSLQGQPYNSPLHF. The rearrangement uses TRBV27 and TRBJ1-6; D perhaps matches TRBD1 (6 bases). Germline assignment: CDR1 MNHEY and CDR2 SMNVEV (reference sequence). CDR3 length equals 16 residues. V was cut by 2 bases and J by 2 bases, with 10 bases left in between.

This rearrangement joins TRBV19 to TRBJ1-5, with 7 bases that match TRBD1. Germline V CDR1 and CDR2: LNHDA, SQIVND (reference sequence). The CDR3 consists of 17 residues. J lost 6 bases, V lost 0 bases, and 11 bases had no gene match. The CDR3 sequence: CASSIDQGGPILQPQHF. The CDR3 region has the DNA TGTGCCAGTAGTATAGATCAGGGGGGGCCGATTCTTCAGCCCCAGCATTTT.

This chain links TRBV19 with TRBJ2-7, with 8 nucleotides matching TRBD1. The CDR3 sequence is 14 residues long. Losses at the gene ends were 11 bases for V and 2 bases for J; bases not matched to a gene: 11. Germline-derived CDR1 and CDR2 are LNHDA and SQIVND (reference sequence). The CDR3: CASGQGGGPYEQYF. The CDR3 DNA follows: TGTGCCTCAGGACAGGGAGGAGGGCCCTACGAGCAGTACTTC.

The V call is TRBV28, the J call TRBJ1-4, with 7 bases lining up with TRBD1. The CDR3 covers 12 residues. Trimming removed 7 bases from V and 14 bases from J; junction bases left unmatched: 10. Germline V CDR1 and CDR2: MDHEN, SYDVKM. The CDR3 region is CASTYSSGGLFF. The CDR3 coding sequence is TGTGCCAGCACCTATTCTTCAGGGGGGCTGTTTTTT.

The chain carries TRBV4-1 and TRBJ2-5; D call uncertain. The germline gives CDR1 MGHRA, CDR2 YSYEKL. This CDR3 spans 13 amino acids. With 3 bases removed from V and 7 bases from J, the gap between germline ends came to 12 bases. The CDR3, as DNA: TGCGCCAGCAGCCAGGCTACTTTGGGGACCCAGTACTTC. This translates into CASSQATLGTQYF.

The rearrangement uses TRBV13 and TRBJ1-2, with 9 nucleotides matching TRBD1. CDR1 and CDR2 from the germline V gene are PRHDT and FYEKMQ (reference sequence). Germline trimming cut 0 bases from V and 4 bases from J; bases unmatched to any gene: 12. The CDR3 covers 18 residues. CDR3 nucleotides: TGTGCCAGCAGCTTAGGCCTCGGACAGGGGACACTTTCCTATGGCTACACCTTC. Its protein is CASSLGLGQGTLSYGYTF.

The rearrangement joins TRBV5-1 to TRBJ2-5; tentative D call: TRBD2 (6 bases). V dropped 0 bases and J dropped 5 bases, with 11 bases sitting between them. CDR1 is SGHRS, CDR2 YFSETQ, per germline. This CDR3 is 14 amino acids long. The CDR3 DNA reads as TGCGCCAGCAGCTTGGAGCGGGTTGGGGAGACCCAGTACTTC. Translated, it gives CASSLERVGETQYF.

The J gene is TRBJ2-2, the V gene TRBV9; D remains unclear. Germline loops: CDR1 SGDLS, CDR2 YYNGEE. The CDR3 runs to 14 residues. V lost 4 bases to trimming and J lost 4 bases, with 11 bases between them. The CDR3 DNA reads as TGTGCCAGCAGCCCGGTAATGGGCACCGGGGAGCTGTTTTTT. Residues: CASSPVMGTGELFF. Filled out from reference TRBV9 and TRBJ2-2, the complete variable domain reads DSGVTQTPKHLITATGQRVTLRCSPRSGDLSVYWYQQSLDQGLQFLIQYYNGEERAKGNILERFSAQQFPDLHSELNLSSLELGDSALYFCASSPVMGTGELFFGEGSRLTVL.